This TCR beta chain was captured in a study of blood T cell repertoires in COVID-19. TCRdb keeps only in-frame clones here, not all; method: immunoSEQ multiplex PCR. In the table there are 250,000 to 350,000 clones, approximately 88% of which are singletons. The receptor comes from a woman in her fifties or sixties with active or convalescent COVID-19. Sequencing used peripheral blood.

Here the CDR3 reads CASSPTGSYGANVLTF. CDR3 bases: TGTGCCAGTAGTCCGACAGGGAGTTATGGGGCCAACGTCCTGACTTTC. This chain links TRBV19 with TRBJ2-6; the match to TRBD1 covers 7 bases. Germline V gene data show CDR1 as LNHDA and CDR2 as SQIVND (reference sequence). The CDR3 spans 16 residues. The junction had 7 bases not matched to a gene; V was cut back by 5 bases and J by 3 bases.